The present TCR beta chain was sequenced within a study of shared T cell receptors in the human thymus. Libraries were prepared by immunoSEQ multiplex PCR; TCRdb keeps only in-frame clonotypes and omits some of them. The data contain roughly 700,000 clones, roughly 88% of them singletons. Per the germline V gene, CDR1 is MNHEY and CDR2 is SMNVEV (reference sequence). The ends were cut back, 2 bases at V and 2 bases at J, with 16 bases in the middle. This CDR3 region has 17 residues. Separately, the same data were catalogued under a study of human thymus T cells.

Sequencing used thymocytes. The clonotype comes from a boy under two years old with a congenital heart defect. The V gene is TRBV27, the J gene TRBJ1-5; perhaps TRBD1 as D (6 bases). The CDR3: CASSLRTLPGGNQPQHF. In nucleotides, the CDR3 is TGTGCCAGCAGTTTACGGACCCTGCCAGGGGGCAATCAGCCCCAGCATTTT.